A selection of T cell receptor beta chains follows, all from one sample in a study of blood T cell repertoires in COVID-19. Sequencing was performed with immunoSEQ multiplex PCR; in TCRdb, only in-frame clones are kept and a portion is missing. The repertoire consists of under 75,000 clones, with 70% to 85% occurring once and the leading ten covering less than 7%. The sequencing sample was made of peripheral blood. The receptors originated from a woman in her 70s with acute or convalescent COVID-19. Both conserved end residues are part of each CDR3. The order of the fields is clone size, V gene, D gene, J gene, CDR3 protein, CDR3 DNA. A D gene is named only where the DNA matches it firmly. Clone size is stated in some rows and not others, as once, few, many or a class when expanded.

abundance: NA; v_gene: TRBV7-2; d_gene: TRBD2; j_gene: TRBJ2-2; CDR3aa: CASTLGLGATGELFF; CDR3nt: TGTGCCAGCACACTGGGACTAGGGGCCACCGGGGAGCTGTTTTTT
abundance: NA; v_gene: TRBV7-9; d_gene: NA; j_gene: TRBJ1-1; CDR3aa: CASSFGNMNTEAFF; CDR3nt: TGTGCCAGCAGCTTCGGGAACATGAACACTGAAGCTTTCTTT
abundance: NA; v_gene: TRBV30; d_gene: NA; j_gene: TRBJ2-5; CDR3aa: CAWSAGETQYF; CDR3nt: TGTGCCTGGAGTGCCGGGGAGACCCAGTACTTC
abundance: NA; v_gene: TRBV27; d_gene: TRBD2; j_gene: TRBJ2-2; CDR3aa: CASIASGLLNTGELFF; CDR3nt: TGTGCCAGCATCGCCTCGGGACTACTCAACACCGGGGAGCTGTTTTTT
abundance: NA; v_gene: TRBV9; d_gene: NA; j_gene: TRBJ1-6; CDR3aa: CASSERTESPLHF; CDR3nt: TGTGCCAGCAGCGAGCGGACAGAATCACCCCTCCACTTT
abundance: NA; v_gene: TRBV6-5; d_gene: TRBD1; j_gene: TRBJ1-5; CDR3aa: CASSYSQGWDQPQHF; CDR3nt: TGTGCCAGCAGTTACTCACAGGGGTGGGATCAGCCCCAGCATTTT
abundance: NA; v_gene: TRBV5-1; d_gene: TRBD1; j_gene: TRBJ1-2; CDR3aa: CASSQTGGSYGYTF; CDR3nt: TGCGCCAGCAGCCAGACAGGGGGAAGCTATGGCTACACCTTC
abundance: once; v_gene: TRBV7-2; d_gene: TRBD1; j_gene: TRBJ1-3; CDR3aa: CASSGTGNTGNTIYF; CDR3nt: TGTGCCAGCAGCGGGACAGGGAACACAGGAAACACCATATATTTT
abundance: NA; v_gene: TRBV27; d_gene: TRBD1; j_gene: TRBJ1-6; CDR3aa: CASRGTGDSSSYNSPLHF; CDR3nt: TGTGCCAGCAGAGGGACAGGGGATTCGAGCTCCTATAATTCACCCCTCCACTTT
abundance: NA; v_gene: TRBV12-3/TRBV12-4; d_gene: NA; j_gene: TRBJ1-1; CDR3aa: CASSLVGGTEAFF; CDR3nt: TGTGCCAGCAGTTTAGTGGGGGGGACTGAAGCTTTCTTT
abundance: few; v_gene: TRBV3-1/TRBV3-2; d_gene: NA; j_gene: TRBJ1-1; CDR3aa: CASSQDGGTEAFF; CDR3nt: TGTGCCAGCAGCCAAGATGGAGGTACTGAAGCTTTCTTT
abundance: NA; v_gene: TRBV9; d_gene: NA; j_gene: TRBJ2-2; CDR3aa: CASSVGGTGELFF; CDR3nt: TGTGCCAGCAGCGTAGGAGGCACCGGGGAGCTGTTTTTT
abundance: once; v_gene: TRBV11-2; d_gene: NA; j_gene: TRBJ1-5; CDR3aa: CASSFTGQPQHF; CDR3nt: TGTGCCAGCAGCTTTACAGGTCAGCCCCAGCATTTT
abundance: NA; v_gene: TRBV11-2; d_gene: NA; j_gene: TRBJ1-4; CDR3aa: CASSLVGATNEKLFF; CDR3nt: TGTGCCAGCAGCTTAGTAGGGGCGACTAATGAAAAACTGTTTTTT
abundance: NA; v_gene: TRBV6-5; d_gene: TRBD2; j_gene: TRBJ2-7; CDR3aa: CASKGGTSADYEQYF; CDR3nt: TGTGCCAGCAAGGGGGGGACTAGCGCGGACTACGAGCAGTACTTC
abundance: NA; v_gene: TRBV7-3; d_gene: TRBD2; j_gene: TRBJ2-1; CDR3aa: CASSPASGGPYNEQFF; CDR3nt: TGTGCCAGCAGCCCCGCTAGCGGGGGGCCGTACAATGAGCAGTTCTTC
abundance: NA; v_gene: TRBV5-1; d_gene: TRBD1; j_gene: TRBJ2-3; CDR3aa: CASSLADRYTDTQYF; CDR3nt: TGCGCCAGCAGCTTGGCGGACAGGTACACAGATACGCAGTATTTT
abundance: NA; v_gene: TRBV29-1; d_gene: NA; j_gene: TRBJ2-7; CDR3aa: CSVDDPNRDEQYF; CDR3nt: TGCAGCGTTGATGACCCTAACCGGGACGAGCAGTACTTC
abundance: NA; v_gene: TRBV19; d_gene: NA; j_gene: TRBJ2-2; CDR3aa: CASSLPGGGNTGELFF; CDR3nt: TGTGCCAGTAGTCTCCCGGGGGGCGGGAACACCGGGGAGCTGTTTTTT
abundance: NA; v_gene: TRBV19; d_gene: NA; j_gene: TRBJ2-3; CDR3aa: CASSISETQYF; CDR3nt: TGTGCCAGTAGTATCTCCGAGACGCAGTATTTT
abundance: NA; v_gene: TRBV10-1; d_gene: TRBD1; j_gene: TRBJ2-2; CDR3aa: CASSVGTANTGELFF; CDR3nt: TGCGCCAGCAGTGTGGGGACAGCAAACACCGGGGAGCTGTTTTTT
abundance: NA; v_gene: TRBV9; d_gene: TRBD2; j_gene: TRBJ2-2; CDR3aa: CASSVLGGTFHTGELFF; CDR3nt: TGTGCCAGCAGCGTACTGGGAGGGACTTTCCACACCGGGGAGCTGTTTTTT
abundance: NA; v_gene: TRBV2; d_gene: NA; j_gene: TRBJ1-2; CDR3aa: CASSPTRRDGYTF; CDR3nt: TGTGCCAGCAGTCCGACCAGGCGTGATGGCTACACCTTC
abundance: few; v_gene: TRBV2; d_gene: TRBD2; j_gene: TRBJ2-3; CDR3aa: CASGPAGGPGTDTQYF; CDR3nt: TGTGCCAGCGGGCCAGCGGGGGGGCCGGGCACAGATACGCAGTATTTT
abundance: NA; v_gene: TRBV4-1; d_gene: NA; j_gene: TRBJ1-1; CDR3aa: CASSGGQGSPEAFF; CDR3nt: TGCGCCAGCAGCGGTGGCCAGGGGAGTCCTGAAGCTTTCTTT
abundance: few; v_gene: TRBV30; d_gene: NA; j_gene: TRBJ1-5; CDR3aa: CAWSFRSGSNQPQHF; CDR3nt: TGTGCCTGGAGTTTCAGGTCGGGGAGCAATCAGCCCCAGCATTTT
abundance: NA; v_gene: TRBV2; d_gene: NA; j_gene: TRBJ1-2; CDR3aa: CASSVTQGYGYTF; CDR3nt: TGTGCCAGCAGTGTAACTCAGGGCTATGGCTACACCTTC
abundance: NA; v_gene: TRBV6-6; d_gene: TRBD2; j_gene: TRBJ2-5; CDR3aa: CASQRGGLKGETQYF; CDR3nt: TGTGCCAGCCAGCGGGGGGGCCTGAAGGGAGAGACCCAGTACTTC
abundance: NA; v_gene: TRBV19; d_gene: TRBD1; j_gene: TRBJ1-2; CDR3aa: CASRQQGALDGYTF; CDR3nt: TGTGCCAGTAGGCAACAGGGGGCCCTAGATGGCTACACCTTC
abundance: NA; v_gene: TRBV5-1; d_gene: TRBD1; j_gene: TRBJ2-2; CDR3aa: CASSLVAGGNSGELFF; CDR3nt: TGCGCCAGCAGCTTGGTTGCAGGGGGCAATTCCGGGGAGCTGTTTTTT
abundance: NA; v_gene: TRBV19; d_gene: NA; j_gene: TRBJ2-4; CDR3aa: CASSLLTLAKNIQYF; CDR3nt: TGTGCCAGTAGTCTTCTAACTTTAGCCAAAAACATTCAGTACTTC
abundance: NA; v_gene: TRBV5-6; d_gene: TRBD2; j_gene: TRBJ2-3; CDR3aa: CASSFSGGADTQYF; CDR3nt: TGTGCCAGCAGTTTCTCCGGGGGGGCAGATACGCAGTATTTT
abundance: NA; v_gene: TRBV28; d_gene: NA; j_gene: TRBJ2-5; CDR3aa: CASSLAGASKETQYF; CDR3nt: TGTGCCAGCAGTTTGGCGGGGGCTAGCAAAGAGACCCAGTACTTC
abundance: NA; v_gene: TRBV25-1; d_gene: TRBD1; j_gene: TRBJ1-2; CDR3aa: CASSGDRVKWF; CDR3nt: TGTGCCAGCAGTGGAGACAGGGTCAAATGGTTC
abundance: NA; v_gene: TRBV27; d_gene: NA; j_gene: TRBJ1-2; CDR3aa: CASSPRSNQFYGYTF; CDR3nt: TGTGCCAGCAGCCCGAGGTCCAACCAATTCTATGGCTACACCTTC
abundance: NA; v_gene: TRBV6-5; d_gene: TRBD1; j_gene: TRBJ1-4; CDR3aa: CASSSRQGANEKLFF; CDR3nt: TGTGCCAGCAGTTCCCGACAGGGTGCTAATGAAAAACTGTTTTTT
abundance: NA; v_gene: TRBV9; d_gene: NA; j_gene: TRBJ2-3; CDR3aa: CASSEPGLQDTQYF; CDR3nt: TGTGCCAGCAGCGAGCCGGGACTCCAGGATACGCAGTATTTT
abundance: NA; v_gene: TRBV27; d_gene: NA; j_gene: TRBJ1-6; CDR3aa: CASSLKQFTPLHF; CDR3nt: TGTGCCAGCAGTTTAAAACAGTTTACACCCCTCCACTTT
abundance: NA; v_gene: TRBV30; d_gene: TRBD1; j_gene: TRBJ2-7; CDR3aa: CAWSTRDRGGYEQYF; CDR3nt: TGTGCCTGGAGTACCAGGGACAGGGGGGGCTACGAGCAGTACTTC
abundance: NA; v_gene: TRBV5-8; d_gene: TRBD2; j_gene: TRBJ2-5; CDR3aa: CASSRGLAGGMPDSQETQYF; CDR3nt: TGTGCCAGCAGCCGCGGACTAGCGGGGGGCATGCCAGATTCCCAAGAGACCCAGTACTTC
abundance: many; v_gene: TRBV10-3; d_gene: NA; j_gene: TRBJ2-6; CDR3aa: CAIRAVSPSSGANVLTF; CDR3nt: TGTGCCATCCGAGCTGTATCCCCAAGCTCTGGGGCCAACGTCCTGACTTTC
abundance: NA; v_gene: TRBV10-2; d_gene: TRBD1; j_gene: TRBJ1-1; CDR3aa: CASSRQGGGTEAFF; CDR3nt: TGCGCCAGCAGTCGACAGGGGGGCGGCACTGAAGCTTTCTTT
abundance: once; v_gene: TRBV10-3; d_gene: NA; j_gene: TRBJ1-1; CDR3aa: CAIMTSATEAFF; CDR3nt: TGTGCCATCATGACCAGCGCCACTGAAGCTTTCTTT
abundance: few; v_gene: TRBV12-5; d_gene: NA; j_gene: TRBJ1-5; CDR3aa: CASGPQGSNQPQHF; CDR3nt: TGTGCTAGTGGCCCCCAGGGAAGCAATCAGCCCCAGCATTTT
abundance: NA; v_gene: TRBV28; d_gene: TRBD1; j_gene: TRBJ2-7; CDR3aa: CASSPDRETYEQYF; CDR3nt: TGTGCCAGCAGCCCGGACAGGGAAACCTACGAGCAGTACTTC
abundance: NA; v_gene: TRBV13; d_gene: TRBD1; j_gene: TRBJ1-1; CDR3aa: CASSSGQGTTEAFF; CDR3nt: TGTGCCAGCAGTTCGGGACAGGGTACGACTGAAGCTTTCTTT
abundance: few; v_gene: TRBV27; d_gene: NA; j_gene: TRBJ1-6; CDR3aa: CASSLGALYNSPLHF; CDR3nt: TGTGCCAGCAGTTTAGGGGCCCTCTATAATTCACCCCTCCACTTT
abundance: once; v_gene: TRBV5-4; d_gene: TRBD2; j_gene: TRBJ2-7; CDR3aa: CATRRGISSGDEQYF; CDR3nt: TGTGCCACCCGAAGGGGGATTAGTAGCGGGGACGAGCAGTACTTC
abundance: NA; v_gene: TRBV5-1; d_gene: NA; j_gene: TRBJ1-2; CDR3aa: CASSLDDRRNYGYTF; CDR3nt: TGCGCCAGCAGCTTGGATGACAGGCGAAACTATGGCTACACCTTC
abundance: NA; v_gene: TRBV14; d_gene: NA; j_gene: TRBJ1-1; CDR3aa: CASREQGVLGTEAFF; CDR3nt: TGTGCCAGCAGAGAACAAGGGGTATTGGGCACTGAAGCTTTCTTT